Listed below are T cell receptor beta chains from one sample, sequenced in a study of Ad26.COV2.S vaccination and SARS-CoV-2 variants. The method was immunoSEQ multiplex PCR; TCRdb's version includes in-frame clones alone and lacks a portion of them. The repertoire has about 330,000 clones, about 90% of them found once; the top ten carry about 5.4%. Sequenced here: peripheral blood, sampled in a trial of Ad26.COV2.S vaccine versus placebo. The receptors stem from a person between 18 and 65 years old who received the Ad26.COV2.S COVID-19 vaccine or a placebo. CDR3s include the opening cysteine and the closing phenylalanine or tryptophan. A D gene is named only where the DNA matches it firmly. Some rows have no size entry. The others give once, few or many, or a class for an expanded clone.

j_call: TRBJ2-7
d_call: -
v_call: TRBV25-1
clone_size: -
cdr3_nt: TGTGCCAGCAGTGAATATAAAAGAGGGAATGTCTACGAGCAGTACTTC
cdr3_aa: CASSEYKRGNVYEQYF

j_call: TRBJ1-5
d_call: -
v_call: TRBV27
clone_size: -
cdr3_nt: TGTGCCAGCAGTTTAGCGGGCAATCAGCCCCAGCATTTT
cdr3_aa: CASSLAGNQPQHF

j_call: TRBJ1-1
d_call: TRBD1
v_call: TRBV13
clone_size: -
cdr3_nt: TGTGCCAGCAGCCCTCGACAGGGGCCGACCGCCTATGAAGCTTTCTTT
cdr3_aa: CASSPRQGPTAYEAFF

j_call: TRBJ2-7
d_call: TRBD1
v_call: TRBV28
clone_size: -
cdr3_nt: TGTGCCAGCAGTTCGGGACAGGGCAGTCCCTACGAGCAGTACTTC
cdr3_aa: CASSSGQGSPYEQYF

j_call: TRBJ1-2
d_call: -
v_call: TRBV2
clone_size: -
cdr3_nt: TGTGCCAGTCTGCAGGGATGGGAGGGCTACACCTTC
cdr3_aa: CASLQGWEGYTF

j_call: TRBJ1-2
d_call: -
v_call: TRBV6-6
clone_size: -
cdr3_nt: TGTGCCAGCAGTTACTCGATCGGCAGAGGGGACTATGGCTACACCTTC
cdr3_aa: CASSYSIGRGDYGYTF

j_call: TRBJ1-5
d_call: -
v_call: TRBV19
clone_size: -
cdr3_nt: TGTGCCAGTACGCAGGGCCACCAGCCCCAGCATTTT
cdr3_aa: CASTQGHQPQHF

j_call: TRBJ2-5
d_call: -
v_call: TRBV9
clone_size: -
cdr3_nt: TGTGCCAGCAGCCCGAGCCCCATCATAGAATTACAAGAGACCCAGTACTTC
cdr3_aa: CASSPSPIIELQETQYF

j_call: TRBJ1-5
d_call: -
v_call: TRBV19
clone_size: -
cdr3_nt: TGTGCCAGTATTCCCGGTTGGATGAATCATAGCAATCAGCCCCAGCATTTT
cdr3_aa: CASIPGWMNHSNQPQHF

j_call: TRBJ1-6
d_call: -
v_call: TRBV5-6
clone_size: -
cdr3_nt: TGTGCCAGCCTATACAGTAATTCACCCCTCCACTTT
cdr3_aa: CASLYSNSPLHF

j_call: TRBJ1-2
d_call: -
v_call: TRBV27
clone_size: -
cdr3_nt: TGTGCCAGCAGTTTGGGACTGACCGGCGTTGATGGCTACACCTTC
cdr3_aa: CASSLGLTGVDGYTF

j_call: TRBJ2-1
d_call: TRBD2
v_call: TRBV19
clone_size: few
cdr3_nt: TGTGCCAGTAGTATAGGACTAGCGGGAACGAATGAGCAGTTCTTC
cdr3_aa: CASSIGLAGTNEQFF

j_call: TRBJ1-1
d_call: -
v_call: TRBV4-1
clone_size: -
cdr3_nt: TGCGCCAGCAGGACGATTAATGGGCTCCCTGAAGCTTTCTTT
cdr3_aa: CASRTINGLPEAFF

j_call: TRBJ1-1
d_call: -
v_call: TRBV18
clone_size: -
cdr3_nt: TGTGCCAGCTCACCATCAGGGTCCGGGCAGACCACTGAAGCTTTCTTT
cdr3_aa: CASSPSGSGQTTEAFF

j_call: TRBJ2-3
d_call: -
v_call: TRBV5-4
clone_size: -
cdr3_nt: TGTGCCAGCAGCTTGGCATTAAAGGGGGTGAGAGGGACAGATACGCAGTATTTT
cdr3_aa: CASSLALKGVRGTDTQYF

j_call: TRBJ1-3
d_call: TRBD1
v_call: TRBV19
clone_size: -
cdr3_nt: TGTGCCAGTAGCCCCGACAGGGGAGCTGGAAACACCATATATTTT
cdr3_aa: CASSPDRGAGNTIYF

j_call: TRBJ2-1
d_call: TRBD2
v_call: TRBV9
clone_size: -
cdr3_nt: TGTGCCAGCAGCGGAGGGACTAGCGGGTCAAGAGGGGAGTCCTACAATGAGCAGTTCTTC
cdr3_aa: CASSGGTSGSRGESYNEQFF

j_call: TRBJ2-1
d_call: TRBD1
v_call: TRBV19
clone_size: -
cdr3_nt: TGTGCCAGTAGTAGGGACAGCTACAATGAGCAGTTCTTC
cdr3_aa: CASSRDSYNEQFF

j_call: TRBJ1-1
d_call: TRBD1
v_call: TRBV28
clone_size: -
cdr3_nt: TGTGCCAGCAGCCAAGGGGACAGGGGGCTGAACACTGAAGCTTTCTTT
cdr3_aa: CASSQGDRGLNTEAFF

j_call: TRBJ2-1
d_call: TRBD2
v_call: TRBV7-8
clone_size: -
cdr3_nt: TGTGCCAGCAGCTTATCCAATGCGGGAGGTGAGCAGTTCTTC
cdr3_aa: CASSLSNAGGEQFF

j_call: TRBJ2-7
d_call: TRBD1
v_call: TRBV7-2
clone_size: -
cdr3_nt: TGTGCCAGCAGCCCGGCTTGGGGACAGACCTACGAGCAGTACTTC
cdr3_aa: CASSPAWGQTYEQYF

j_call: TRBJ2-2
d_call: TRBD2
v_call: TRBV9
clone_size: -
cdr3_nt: TGTGCCAGCAGCGTAGCAGCGGGAGCCGGGGAGCTGTTTTTT
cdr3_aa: CASSVAAGAGELFF

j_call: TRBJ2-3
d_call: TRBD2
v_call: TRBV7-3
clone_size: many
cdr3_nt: TGTGCCAGCAGCCTAGCGGGAGGGCCCACAGATACGCAGTATTTT
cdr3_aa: CASSLAGGPTDTQYF

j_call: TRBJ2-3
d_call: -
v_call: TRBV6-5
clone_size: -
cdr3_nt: TGTGCCAGCAGTTTCCAGGCTAGTGGGGCAGATACGCAGTATTTT
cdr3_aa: CASSFQASGADTQYF

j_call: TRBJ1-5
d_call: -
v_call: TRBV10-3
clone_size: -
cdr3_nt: TGTGCCATCAGCCAAAGTCCCGGCCGAGTCAGGGGCAATCAGCCCCAGCATTTT
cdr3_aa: CAISQSPGRVRGNQPQHF

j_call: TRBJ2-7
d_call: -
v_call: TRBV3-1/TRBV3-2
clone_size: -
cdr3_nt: TGTGCCAGCAGCCAAGCCGGACAGCCACACTACGAGCAGTACTTC
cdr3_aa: CASSQAGQPHYEQYF

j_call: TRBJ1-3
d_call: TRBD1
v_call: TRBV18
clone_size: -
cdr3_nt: TGTGCCAGCTCAACGGACAGGGTGGCTGGAAACACCATATATTTT
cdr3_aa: CASSTDRVAGNTIYF

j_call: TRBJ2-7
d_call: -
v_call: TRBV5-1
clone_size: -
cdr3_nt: TGCGCCAGCAGCTTGGAAACTTCGTCATACGAGCAGTACTTC
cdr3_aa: CASSLETSSYEQYF

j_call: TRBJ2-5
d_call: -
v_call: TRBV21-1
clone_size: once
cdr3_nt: TGTGCCAGCAGCAAAGACGTAAAACAGGGGGACCCGGCCCACCAAGAGACCCAGTACTTC
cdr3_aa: CASSKDVKQGDPAHQETQYF

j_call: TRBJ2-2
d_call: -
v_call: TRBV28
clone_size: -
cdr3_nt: TGTGCCAGCAGTTTCCGTTCGAACACCGGGGAGCTGTTTTTT
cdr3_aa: CASSFRSNTGELFF

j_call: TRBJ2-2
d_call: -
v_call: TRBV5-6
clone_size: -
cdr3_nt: TGTGCCAGCAGCCCGGGCGCGAACACCGGGGAGCTGTTTTTT
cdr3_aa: CASSPGANTGELFF

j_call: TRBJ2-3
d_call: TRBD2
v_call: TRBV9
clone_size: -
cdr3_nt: TGTGCCAGCAGCGTAGGAGAGGGGACTAGCGGGCTCCCCCGCGAGAAGGATACGCAGTATTTT
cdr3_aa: CASSVGEGTSGLPREKDTQYF

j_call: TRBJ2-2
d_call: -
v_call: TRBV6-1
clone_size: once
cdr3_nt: TGTGCCAGCAGTGACATCAACACCGGGGAGCTGTTTTTT
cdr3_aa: CASSDINTGELFF

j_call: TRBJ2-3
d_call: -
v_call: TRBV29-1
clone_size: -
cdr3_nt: TGCAGCGTTCTAGGGACCCCCACAGATACGCAGTATTTT
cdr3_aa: CSVLGTPTDTQYF

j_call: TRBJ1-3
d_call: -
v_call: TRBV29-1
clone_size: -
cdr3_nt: TGCAGCGTTGGGCCCTTGGCCGGAAACACCATATATTTT
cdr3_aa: CSVGPLAGNTIYF

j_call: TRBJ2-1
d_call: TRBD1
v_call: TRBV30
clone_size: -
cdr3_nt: TGTGCCTGGAGTGTAGGGGACAGATTCTACAATGAGCAGTTCTTC
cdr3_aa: CAWSVGDRFYNEQFF

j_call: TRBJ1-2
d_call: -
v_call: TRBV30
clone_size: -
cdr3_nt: TGTGCCTGGGAAGGAGGCTGGAGAGTGGGTGGCTACACCTTC
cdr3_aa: CAWEGGWRVGGYTF

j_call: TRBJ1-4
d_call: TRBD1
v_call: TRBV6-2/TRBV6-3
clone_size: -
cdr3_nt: TGTGCCAGCAGCAAGCCTCGGGACAGGGGTTTTCTAGGACTGTTTTTT
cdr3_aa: CASSKPRDRGFLGLFF

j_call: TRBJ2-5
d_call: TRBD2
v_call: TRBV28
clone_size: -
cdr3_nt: TGTGCCAGCAGTTTAGGGGGACTAGCGGGAGACGTGGGGACCCAGTACTTC
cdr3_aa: CASSLGGLAGDVGTQYF

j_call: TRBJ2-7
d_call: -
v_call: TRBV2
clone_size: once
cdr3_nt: TGTGCCAGCAGCAAGAGCTACGAGCAGTACTTC
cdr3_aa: CASSKSYEQYF

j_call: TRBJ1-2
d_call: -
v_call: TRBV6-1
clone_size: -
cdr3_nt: TGTGCCAGCAGTGAAGCGGGAGCAGCGCCCTATGGCTACACCTTC
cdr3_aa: CASSEAGAAPYGYTF